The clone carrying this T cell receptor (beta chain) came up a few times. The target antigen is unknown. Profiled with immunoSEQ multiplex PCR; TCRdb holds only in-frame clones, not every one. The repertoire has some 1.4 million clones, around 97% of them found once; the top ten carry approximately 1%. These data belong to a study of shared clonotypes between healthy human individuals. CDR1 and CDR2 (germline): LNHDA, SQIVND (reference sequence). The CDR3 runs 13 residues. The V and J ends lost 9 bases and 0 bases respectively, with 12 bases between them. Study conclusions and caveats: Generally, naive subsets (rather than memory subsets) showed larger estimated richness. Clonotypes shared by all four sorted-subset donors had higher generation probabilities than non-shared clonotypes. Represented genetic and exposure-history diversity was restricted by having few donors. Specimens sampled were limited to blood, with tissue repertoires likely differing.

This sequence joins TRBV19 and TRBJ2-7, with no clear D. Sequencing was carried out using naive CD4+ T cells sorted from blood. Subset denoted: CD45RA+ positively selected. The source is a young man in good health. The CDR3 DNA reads TGTGCCAGCGCCAAGGCCTCCTCCTACGAGCAGTACTTC. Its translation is CASAKASSYEQYF.